This TCR beta chain was observed in a study of blood T cells in healthy people across ages. The second PCR ran roughly 7 to 12 cycles with a sample-barcoded 5' primer and J-beta primers. Each CDR3 protein is one row after TCRdb ran MiXCR on the 5' RACE reads. In the table there are roughly 1,300,000 distinct CDR3 sequences, around 59% of which are singletons. This CDR3 region has 15 residues. Trimming cost V 3 bases and J 0 bases, with 15 bases left between them. Germline V gene lookup returns CDR1 DFQATT and CDR2 SNEGSKA (reference sequence). V and J are TRBV20-1 and TRBJ2-7; tentatively, D is TRBD1 or TRBD2 (5 bases each). Specimen: blood. The receptor comes from a man between 18 and 29 years old in good health. The CDR3 nucleotides read TGCAGTGCTAGCCTGGGACGTCCTAGCTCCTACGAGCAGTACTTC. Translating gives CSASLGRPSSYEQYF.